This TCR beta chain stems from a study of identical twins. The count of this clonotype is one. Germline V lookup: CDR1 MNHNS, CDR2 SASEGT. The CDR3 consists of 15 residues. Trimming took off 0 bases at V and 2 bases at J, with 10 bases between the two ends. TCRdb fed the 5' RACE reads into MiXCR, producing one record per CDR3 protein. The table records some 500,000 distinct CDR3 sequences, 20% to 25% of them present only once. These same data were also listed under a study on T cells expressing NK-cell markers.

This chain connects TRBV6-1 to TRBJ2-5, with D uncertain. This TCR was recovered from a young woman in good health. Sequenced material: CD4+ T cells sorted from blood. CDR3 in DNA: TGTGCCAGCAGTGAAGCTTGGGCGGTACAAGAGACCCAGTACTTC. This sequence encodes CASSEAWAVQETQYF.